This TCR beta chain appears in the sequencing data of a study of cytotoxic CD8 clonotypes in ibrutinib-treated CLL (dated by TCRdb to the early 2020s). Regarding the study in general: The cohort had about a dozen relapsed/refractory and around 16 treatment-naive patients; 17 to 18 were IGHV unmutated. On average, each sample yielded around 270,000 productive templates and tens of thousands of productive rearrangements. Longitudinal samples were obtainable from about 30% of the roughly 90 participants in the trial. Patients were still on ibrutinib when every remission and progressive disease sample was collected. Cryopreserved peripheral blood mononuclear cells were collected before treatment, at response, and at either disease progression or sustained remission. Samples at response were collected after a median of 12 months of treatment, with a range of roughly 6 to 40 months. Partial responses were observed in about 25 patients and complete responses in 2; after a median follow-up of roughly 62 months, remission was maintained in 14 patients and progression was observed in approximately 12. Study-wide conclusions, independent of this receptor: Public clonotypes were rare and either shrank or stayed stable during treatment, and the rise in clonality at ibrutinib response reflected expansion of private clonotypes. An increase in clonality was observed at ibrutinib response, with clonality remaining stable during sustained remission and falling back toward baseline at progression. Sampling times were not matched between patients in sustained remission and patients whose disease was progressing, and lymph node repertoires were not examined. Baseline clonality was found to be higher than that of age-matched healthy donors and was strongly correlated with circulating CD8+ T-cell counts.

The label giving this sample's time point can be read as: 24 months on ibrutinib. For TCR beta library preparation, 1.5 to 2.5 micrograms of genomic DNA were extracted from the cryopreserved PBMCs. High-throughput TCR beta sequencing was performed on longitudinal blood samples from CLL patients receiving ibrutinib monotherapy. Patients were enrolled in a phase 2 open-label single-center ibrutinib monotherapy trial. Turning to this clone: Its antigen is currently not known. The input lacks base qualities; no much larger clone sits a single base away.

Its CDR3 holds 18 amino acids, cysteine through phenylalanine. The retained sequence is limited to the CDR3, 54 bases, with the frame set at the first base. Each clonotype received, on average, about 10x coverage in deep resolution sequencing performed on a MiSeq, where the target depth lay between 1 in 1 million and 1 in 200,000 T cells. The immunoSEQ hsTCRB Kit was used to generate TCR beta libraries. In the original analysis: Data were analyzed with ImmunoSEQ Data Assistant and ImmunoSEQ Analyzer, with V, D and J genes assigned per IMGT definitions. Clonality, with values ranging from 0 to 1, was calculated as one minus the normalized Shannon entropy of productive rearrangement frequencies. Only overrepresented clonotypes making up at least 0.05% of the repertoire of each patient were included in the public clonotype analysis. Approximately 14 age-matched healthy donor repertoires from immuneACCESS were used as controls for clonality. Entries here come from immuneACCESS through TCRdb and include only in-frame sequences with V and J called. Some clones fail to appear in such tables; in the studies checked, an unresolved V gene covers under half of the shortfall, and the cause of the remainder is unknown. That table furnishes V, J and clone size, whereas the DNA furnished D and trimming. Within this sample are roughly 170,000 clones, with more than 80% of them counted one time only. Together, the top ten hold about 4.9% of the sample.

Sequenced here: PBMCs, sampled after 24 months of ibrutinib treatment. Recombination connected TRBV21-1 to TRBJ2-3. TRBV21-1 is recorded as a pseudogene. The sequence came from a human donor with chronic lymphocytic leukemia. The base sequence is TGTGCCAGCAGCAAAGCCCCCTTGGATGGGACGCACACAGATACGCAGTATTTT. Its amino acids are CASSKAPLDGTHTDTQYF.